The 19 T cell receptor beta chains below were found in one sample sequenced in a study of memory CD4+ T cells and cytomegalovirus serostatus. Single viable CD3+CD4+CD8-CD45RO+ cells were sorted as the memory CD4+ T cells. Here immunoSEQ multiplex PCR was the method, and the copy in TCRdb shows in-frame clones only, minus some. The table includes more than 35,000 clones, roughly 85% detected once. The specimen sequenced was memory CD4+ T cells from blood. The receptor source for this set is an adult in good health and CMV-seropositive.

The chain recombines TRBV10-3 with TRBJ2-3; 7 bases are shared with TRBD2. Germline V gene data show CDR1 as ENHRY and CDR2 as SYGVKD. The J segment lost 1 base and the V segment lost 4 bases, leaving 5 bases of the junction unmatched. The CDR3 runs 15 residues. Written as DNA, the CDR3 is TGTGCCATCAGTGCCGCGGGAGTGGGCACAGATACGCAGTATTTT. The encoded protein is CAISAAGVGTDTQYF.

The table lists this clone with a count of one. This chain connects TRBV6-6 to TRBJ1-5; unclear D gene. Per germline, CDR1 MNHNY and CDR2 SVGAGI (reference sequence). Trimming took 7 bases from V and 0 from J, leaving 13 bases between them. The length of the CDR3 is 15 residues. In nucleotides, the CDR3 is TGTGCCAGCACTACGACCGGATTTAGCAATCAGCCCCAGCATTTT. Translating it yields CASTTTGFSNQPQHF.

CDR3 loop: CASSPDRAQGQPQHF. CDR3 coding DNA: TGTGCCAGCAGCCCAGACCGTGCTCAAGGCCAGCCCCAGCATTTT. This chain connects TRBV5-5 to TRBJ1-5; no reliable D call. CDR3 length: 15 amino acids. Germline V lookup: CDR1 SGHKS, CDR2 YYEKEE (reference sequence). The ends were cut back, 4 bases at V and 7 bases at J, with 18 bases in the middle.

This chain uses TRBV15 with TRBJ2-2, with 8 bases aligning to TRBD2. The CDR3 consists of 16 residues. J was trimmed by 0 bases and V by 5 bases; bases with no gene match: 5. Germline V gene data show CDR1 as LNHNV and CDR2 as YYDKDF (reference sequence). CDR3 DNA: TGTGCCACCAGCGGAGCGGGAGACGCGAACACCGGGGAGCTGTTTTTT. Translated: CATSGAGDANTGELFF.

This CDR3 is CASSSTSLGARGYTF. The CDR3 DNA follows: TGTGCCAGCAGCTCGACGTCATTGGGGGCGAGGGGCTACACCTTC. The chain combines TRBV7-2 with TRBJ1-2, with D possibly being TRBD1 (6 bases). Trimming took off 4 bases at V and 8 bases at J, with 20 bases between the two ends. The CDR3 loop spans 15 amino acids. Germline V gives CDR1 SGHTA, CDR2 FQGNSA.

V usage is TRBV29-1 and J usage is TRBJ2-7; possible D gene TRBD1, 5 bases. CDR1 SQVTM and CDR2 ANQGSEA come from the germline V gene. CDR3 size: 10 residues. V was pared by 7 bases and J by 5 bases, with 9 bases between. The CDR3 spells CSAGYDEQYF. CDR3 in DNA: TGCAGCGCAGGGTACGACGAGCAGTACTTC.

J is TRBJ1-5 and V is TRBV25-1; D may be TRBD1 (6 bases). Between the trimmed V and J ends, which lost 2 bases and 8 bases, there was a span of 10 bases. The CDR3 consists of 13 residues. The germline gives CDR1 MGHDK, CDR2 SYGVNS. Here the CDR3 reads CASSEVRGEPQHF. CDR3 bases: TGTGCCAGCAGTGAAGTTAGGGGGGAGCCCCAGCATTTT.

V gene TRBV27 combines with J gene TRBJ2-7; 7 nucleotides align to TRBD2. Germline CDR1 reads MNHEY; CDR2 reads SMNVEV (reference sequence). The CDR3 totals 13 residues. Unmatched junction bases numbered 1, after V lost 2 bases and J lost 3 bases. The chain's CDR3 is CASSLREGYEQYF. In nucleotides, the CDR3 is TGTGCCAGCAGTTTAAGGGAGGGCTACGAGCAGTACTTC.

The rearrangement uses TRBV4-2 and TRBJ2-5; D possibly corresponds to TRBD2 (6 bases). The V gene's germline CDR1 is LGHNA and CDR2 YNFKEQ. The CDR3 contains 18 residues. The V end lost 0 bases, the J end lost 2 bases, and 19 bases lay between the germline ends. This CDR3 is CASSQELQGGPGQETQYF. CDR3 DNA: TGTGCCAGCAGCCAAGAGCTACAAGGAGGGCCCGGACAAGAGACCCAGTACTTC.

The chain is built from TRBV7-2 and TRBJ1-1; no clear D. Trimming cost V 10 bases and J 0 bases, with 9 bases left between them. The CDR3 spans 12 residues. Germline assignment: CDR1 SGHTA and CDR2 FQGNSA. In nucleotides, the CDR3 is TGTGCCACCTTACAGCTGAACACTGAAGCTTTCTTT. It codes for CATLQLNTEAFF.

The chain links TRBV5-4 to TRBJ1-1; 10 bases align to TRBD1. The CDR3 is 15 residues long. Germline values: CDR1 SGHNT, CDR2 YYREEE (reference sequence). V lost 0 bases, J lost 5 bases, and 4 bases stayed unmatched. For the CDR3, the DNA is TGTGCCAGCAGCTTGGGACAGGGGGCAAAGACTGAAGCTTTCTTT. Translation: CASSLGQGAKTEAFF. Full variable domain (missing parts from reference TRBV5-4 and TRBJ1-1): ETGVTQSPTHLIKTRGQQVTLRCSSQSGHNTVSWYQQALGQGPQFIFQYYREEENGRGNFPPRFSGLQFPNYSSELNVNALELDDSALYLCASSLGQGAKTEAFFGQGTRLTVV.

V usage is TRBV7-6 and J usage is TRBJ1-4; D is unclear. Germline V gene sequence: CDR1 SGHVS, CDR2 FNYEAQ. Trimming pared 5 bases from V and 4 bases from J, leaving 17 bases between. This CDR3 contains 16 residues. The DNA of the CDR3 is TGTGCCAGCAGCCAAATGGGGATGGCAGTTAATGAAAAACTGTTTTTT. Residues: CASSQMGMAVNEKLFF.

The chain links TRBV27 to TRBJ1-5; D gene ambiguous. The length of the CDR3 is 17 residues. Deletions cut 8 bases from V and 7 bases from J, with 27 bases between. The germline CDR1 and CDR2 sequences are MNHEY and SMNVEV (reference sequence). CDR3 sequence: CASQPLDGNRRSQPQHF. In DNA, the CDR3 is TGTGCCAGCCAGCCCCTCGACGGTAATCGTCGCTCCCAGCCCCAGCATTTT.

This CDR3 reads CASSPLQQGSTNEKLFF. The DNA of the CDR3 is TGCGCCAGCAGCCCCCTTCAACAGGGCTCAACTAATGAAAAACTGTTTTTT. The genes are TRBV5-1 and TRBJ1-4, with D possibly being TRBD1 (6 bases). Germline values: CDR1 SGHRS, CDR2 YFSETQ. The CDR3 runs to 17 residues. Trimming cost V 4 bases and J 0 bases, with 16 bases left between them.

About this clone itself: This CDR3 is also generated by other DNA sequences in the sample. The gene calls are TRBV6-6 and TRBJ1-2, with D unclear. The ends were cut back, 5 bases at V and 0 bases at J, with 7 bases in the middle. CDR1 is MNHNY, CDR2 SVGAGI, per germline (reference sequence). This CDR3 is 13 amino acids long. The CDR3 nucleotides read TGTGCCAGCAGTCCCGGGACTAACTATGGCTACACCTTC. Residues: CASSPGTNYGYTF.

The CDR3 reads CASSLSSGVADTQYF. CDR3 nucleotides: TGTGCCAGCAGCTTGAGTTCAGGGGTGGCAGATACGCAGTATTTT. This chain links TRBV5-4 with TRBJ2-3; D is possibly TRBD1 (6 bases). This CDR3 is 15 amino acids long. Trimming removed 1 base at V and 4 bases at J, with 13 bases between. Germline V gives CDR1 SGHNT, CDR2 YYREEE (reference sequence).

The genes are TRBV7-9 and TRBJ1-2, with 8 bases that match TRBD1. Germline V gene lookup returns CDR1 SEHNR and CDR2 FQNEAQ (reference sequence). With V trimmed by 3 bases and J by 10 bases, 10 bases remained unmatched. The CDR3 has 14 amino acids. In DNA form, the CDR3 reads TGTGCCAGCAGCTTGGTTGCAGGGGGCGAAGTCTACACCTTC. Its protein is CASSLVAGGEVYTF.

The chain joins TRBV11-2 to TRBJ1-2; D gene uncertain. This CDR3 region has 12 residues. The germline gives CDR1 SGHAT, CDR2 FQNNGV. The V and J ends lost 4 bases and 3 bases respectively, with 6 bases between them. The CDR3 DNA sequence: TGTGCCAGCAGCTCAACCCACTATGGCTACACCTTC. Its translation: CASSSTHYGYTF.

V gene TRBV29-1 combines with J gene TRBJ1-2, with 7 bases lining up with TRBD1. V lost 7 bases to trimming and J lost 3 bases; unmatched junction nucleotides: 8. Germline assignment: CDR1 SQVTM and CDR2 ANQGSEA. The CDR3 totals 13 residues. The CDR3 loop is CSAYDRADYGYTF. The CDR3 DNA reads as TGCAGCGCATACGACAGGGCGGACTATGGCTACACCTTC.